These 22 T cell receptor beta chains were all obtained from the same sample, sequenced in a study of memory CD4+ T cells and cytomegalovirus serostatus. Single viable CD3+CD4+CD8-CD45RO+ cells were sorted as the memory CD4+ T cells. The assay was immunoSEQ multiplex PCR, and TCRdb's table has in-frame clones only and misses some. The repertoire holds approximately 46,000 clones, with around 74% as singletons. Sequencing was done on a sample of memory CD4+ T cells from blood. All receptors derive from an adult in good health and CMV-seropositive.

The chain combines TRBV7-9 with TRBJ1-2; TRBD1 might be the D (5 bases). This CDR3 is built from 16 residues. CDR1 is SEHNR, CDR2 FQNEAQ, per germline (reference sequence). V dropped 5 bases and J dropped 6 bases, with 22 bases sitting between them. The CDR3 DNA reads as TGTGCCAGCAGCCCCTCGGGGGGGGGAGGAGAGGATGGCTACACCTTC. Translated, it gives CASSPSGGGGEDGYTF.

This clone has more than one count but fewer than ten. The V gene is TRBV19, the J gene TRBJ1-5; D is uncertain. Germline V gene data show CDR1 as LNHDA and CDR2 as SQIVND (reference sequence). V was clipped by 5 bases and J by 1 base, with 9 bases between them. CDR3 length: 14 amino acids. The CDR3 bases are TGTGCCAGTAGTGGTGGCGAGAGCAATCAGCCCCAGCATTTT. Translating it yields CASSGGESNQPQHF. Full variable domain (rest looked up from reference TRBV19 and TRBJ1-5): DGGITQSPKYLFRKEGQNVTLSCEQNLNHDAMYWYRQDPGQGLRLIYYSQIVNDFQKGDIAEGYSVSREKKESFPLTVTSAQKNPTAFYLCASSGGESNQPQHFGDGTRLSIL.

The chain uses TRBV5-4 and TRBJ2-3, with D unclear. This CDR3 has 15 amino acids. Trimming shortened V by 4 bases and J by 4 bases, and 16 bases separated the two germline ends. Germline V CDR1 and CDR2: SGHNT, YYREEE (reference sequence). In DNA, the CDR3 is TGTGCCAGCAGCGATGCCCTCCCTCTATCAGATACGCAGTATTTT. This sequence encodes CASSDALPLSDTQYF.

In regard to this clone: One junction end does not reproduce the germline sequence, and a read error may be involved. V is TRBV28 and J is TRBJ2-7; TRBD2 matches 7 bases. The CDR3 extends over 10 amino acids. Germline lookup yields CDR1 MDHEN and CDR2 SYDVKM. The CDR3 DNA follows: TGTGCCAGCAGTCAGGGACTATTATCCTTC. Encoded protein: CASSQGLLSF.

This rearrangement joins TRBV4-2 to TRBJ1-1; D call uncertain. Germline-derived CDR1 and CDR2 are LGHNA and YNFKEQ. Trimming stripped 5 bases from V and 3 bases from J, with 13 bases between. The CDR3 sequence is 14 residues long. The CDR3 DNA sequence: TGTGCCAGCAGCTTGGTCGGGGAGGACACTGAAGCTTTCTTT. Translated, it gives CASSLVGEDTEAFF.

This chain joins TRBV20-1 and TRBJ1-1, with TRBD1 matching 8 bases. CDR1 is DFQATT and CDR2 is SNEGSKA in the germline V gene (reference sequence). V trimming: 7 bases; J trimming: 10 bases; junction bases outside the gene matches: 8. CDR3 length equals 11 residues. CDR3 in DNA: TGCAGTGTCCAGGACAGGGTGGTAGCTTTCTTT. Its translation: CSVQDRVVAFF.

The genes are TRBV7-9 and TRBJ2-7; D call uncertain. The CDR3 consists of 14 residues. V was trimmed by 5 bases and J by 0 bases, leaving 11 bases between them. Germline CDR1 and CDR2: SEHNR and FQNEAQ (reference sequence). In nucleotides, the CDR3 is TGTGCCAGCAGCCAGAGCAGCACCTCCTACGAGCAGTACTTC. Translating it yields CASSQSSTSYEQYF.

The V gene is TRBV20-1, the J gene TRBJ2-1; D unresolved. V was shortened by 2 bases and J by 5 bases, with 4 bases between the two germline ends. This CDR3 comprises 11 residues. The V gene's germline CDR1 is DFQATT and CDR2 SNEGSKA (reference sequence). CDR3: CSARSDNEQFF. The DNA of the CDR3 is TGCAGTGCTAGATCGGACAATGAGCAGTTCTTC.

This rearrangement joins TRBV18 to TRBJ1-1; 7 nucleotides align to TRBD1. Germline assignment: CDR1 KGHSH and CDR2 LQKENI. The CDR3 extends over 15 amino acids. V dropped 4 bases and J dropped 4; count of bases not matched to a gene: 9. The CDR3 here is CASSQDRVGSTEAFF. The CDR3 nucleotides are TGTGCCAGCTCACAAGACAGGGTCGGGAGCACTGAAGCTTTCTTT.

Only a few counts were recorded for this clone. This CDR3 is also generated by other DNA sequences in the sample. The rearrangement links TRBV19 to TRBJ1-1; a possible D gene is TRBD1 (5 bases). Trimming removed 5 bases from V and 1 base from J, with 8 bases in between. CDR3 length equals 13 residues. Germline assignment: CDR1 LNHDA and CDR2 SQIVND (reference sequence). The DNA for the CDR3 is TGTGCCAGTAGTGTTACAGGGAACACTGAAGCTTTCTTT. This codes for CASSVTGNTEAFF.

This chain joins TRBV9 and TRBJ2-2, with 8 bases identical to TRBD2. Germline CDR1 and CDR2: SGDLS and YYNGEE. The CDR3 has 14 amino acids. Trimming removed 6 bases from V and 6 bases from J; junction bases left unmatched: 7. The CDR3 reads CASNRGGLSGELFF. CDR3 DNA: TGTGCCAGCAACCGGGGGGGCCTTTCCGGGGAGCTGTTTTTT. Using reference TRBV9 and TRBJ2-2 for the parts outside the CDR3, the full variable domain is DSGVTQTPKHLITATGQRVTLRCSPRSGDLSVYWYQQSLDQGLQFLIQYYNGEERAKGNILERFSAQQFPDLHSELNLSSLELGDSALYFCASNRGGLSGELFFGEGSRLTVL.

The chain combines TRBV9 with TRBJ2-3, with 8 positions matching TRBD2. J lost 2 bases, V lost 6 bases, and 5 bases had no gene match. The CDR3 contains 14 residues. Germline V gene data show CDR1 as SGDLS and CDR2 as YYNGEE. The CDR3 is CASTRGGDTDTQYF. The CDR3 DNA reads as TGTGCCAGCACACGGGGGGGAGACACAGATACGCAGTATTTT.

This sequence joins TRBV4-1 and TRBJ1-5; 9 nucleotides line up with TRBD1. This CDR3 has 15 amino acids. The V and J ends lost 1 base and 6 bases, in that order; junction bases with no gene match: 4. Germline V CDR1 and CDR2: MGHRA, YSYEKL. The CDR3 region has the DNA TGCGCCAGCAGCCAAGGGGACAGGGATATTCAGCCCCAGCATTTT. Translation: CASSQGDRDIQPQHF.

This clone was seen a few times. This chain joins TRBV7-9 and TRBJ1-1; TRBD1 agrees at 7 bases. Germline V gene sequence: CDR1 SEHNR, CDR2 FQNEAQ (reference sequence). The CDR3 has 15 residues. V trimming: 4 bases; J trimming: 1 base; junction bases outside the gene matches: 6. CDR3 sequence: CASSSIRQGNTEAFF. CDR3 DNA sequence: TGTGCCAGCAGCTCCATCCGACAGGGGAACACTGAAGCTTTCTTT.

This clone was detected a few times. The chain couples TRBV5-5 to TRBJ1-4, with D perhaps matching TRBD1 (5 bases). The germline V and J ends were trimmed by 0 bases and 6 bases, with 12 bases remaining between them. Germline V gene sequence: CDR1 SGHKS, CDR2 YYEKEE (reference sequence). This CDR3 contains 15 residues. CDR3 loop: CASSLEAARDEKLFF. The CDR3 region has the DNA TGTGCCAGCAGCTTGGAGGCAGCCAGGGATGAAAAACTGTTTTTT. The whole variable domain, filled in from reference TRBV5-5 and TRBJ1-4, reads DAGVTQSPTHLIKTRGQQVTLRCSPISGHKSVSWYQQVLGQGPQFIFQYYEKEERGRGNFPDRFSARQFPNYSSELNVNALLLGDSALYLCASSLEAARDEKLFFGSGTQLSVL.

The chain links TRBV7-2 to TRBJ2-3; 9 bases agree with TRBD1. CDR1 and CDR2 (germline): SGHTA, FQGNSA. The CDR3 is 13 residues long. The trim removed 4 bases at V and 7 bases at J, leaving 3 bases unmatched. The CDR3 region is CASSSDRGYTQYF. In DNA, the CDR3 is TGTGCCAGCAGCTCGGACAGGGGTTATACGCAGTATTTT.

The J gene is TRBJ2-7, the V gene TRBV18; 16 nucleotides agree with TRBD2. V lost 3 bases, J lost 9 bases, and 8 bases stayed unmatched. The germline gives CDR1 KGHSH, CDR2 LQKENI. The CDR3 is 16 residues long. The chain's CDR3 is CASSPTGTSGGATQYF. Here the CDR3 DNA reads TGTGCCAGCTCACCGACCGGGACTAGCGGGGGGGCAACGCAGTACTTC. Filled out from reference TRBV18 and TRBJ2-7, the complete variable domain reads NAGVMQNPRHLVRRRGQEARLRCSPMKGHSHVYWYRQLPEEGLKFMVYLQKENIIDESGMPKERFSAEFPKEGPSILRIQQVVRGDSAAYFCASSPTGTSGGATQYFGPGTRLTVT.

The rearrangement uses TRBV11-3 and TRBJ2-1, with 8 bases fitting TRBD2. The ends lost 3 bases at V and 3 bases at J; junction bases unmatched: 10. Per the germline V gene, CDR1 is SGHNT and CDR2 is YENEEA. CDR3 length: 17 residues. This CDR3 reads CASSLAYSGVCYNEQFF. The CDR3 DNA follows: TGTGCCAGCAGCTTGGCCTATAGCGGGGTTTGCTACAATGAGCAGTTCTTC.

The chain recombines TRBV10-1 with TRBJ2-3; maybe TRBD1 (6 bases). This CDR3 spans 16 amino acids. Germline V gene sequence: CDR1 WNHNN, CDR2 SYGVQD (reference sequence). The ends were cut back, 3 bases at V and 2 bases at J, with 15 bases in the middle. The DNA for the CDR3 is TGCGCCAGCAGTGACAGCGAGGACAGCTCCACAGATACGCAGTATTTT. Amino acids: CASSDSEDSSTDTQYF.

This clone has more than one count but fewer than ten. Here the CDR3 reads CASSADGNTEAFF. The CDR3 nucleotides read TGTGCCAGCAGTGCGGACGGCAACACTGAAGCTTTCTTT. The chain carries TRBV2 and TRBJ1-1; D gene uncertain. V was shortened by 4 bases and J by 2 bases, with 8 bases between the two germline ends. Germline values: CDR1 SNHLY, CDR2 FYNNEI. The CDR3 consists of 13 residues.

The chain has TRBV5-1 and TRBJ2-7; D remains ambiguous. Trimming removed 0 bases from V and 4 bases from J, with 8 bases in between. The CDR3 extends over 13 amino acids. Germline CDR1 and CDR2: SGHRS and YFSETQ. CDR3 DNA sequence: TGCGCCAGCAGCTTGGTGGGGTTGTACGAGCAGTACTTC. This gives the protein CASSLVGLYEQYF.

The chain employs TRBV9 and TRBJ1-5; unclear D gene. V was cut by 4 bases and J by 8 bases, with 19 bases left in between. This CDR3 spans 15 amino acids. The germline CDR1 and CDR2 sequences are SGDLS and YYNGEE. The CDR3 bases are TGTGCCAGCAGCTCCACGGGTAGCGCGTACGAGCCCCAGCATTTT. Translated: CASSSTGSAYEPQHF.